What follows are 26 T cell receptor beta chains derived from one specimen sequenced in a study of CD8 T cells in ankylosing spondylitis. Notes on the study in general: What seemed typical of ankylosing spondylitis blood was a TCR beta motif built from eight highly homologous variants.

TCRdb re-analysed the 5' RACE reads in MiXCR, keeping a single row per CDR3 protein. The sample includes some 400,000 distinct CDR3 sequences, about a fifth of them seen just once. The antigens of these receptors remain unknown. The sample was blood, either unsorted or a sorted T cell fraction (not recorded which). The origin of the receptors is a male donor with ankylosing spondylitis.

This clonotype was seen ten or more times. This sequence joins TRBV3-1 and TRBJ1-5, with unresolved D. The germline V and J ends were trimmed by 0 bases and 4 bases, with 4 bases remaining between them. This CDR3 spans 13 amino acids. The V gene's germline CDR1 is LGHDT and CDR2 YNNKEL (reference sequence). The CDR3 DNA sequence: TGTGCCAGCAGCCAAGATCTAAATCAGCCCCAGCATTTT. This gives the protein CASSQDLNQPQHF.

This clonotype was observed a few times. This rearrangement joins TRBV5-1 to TRBJ2-7; 7 positions match TRBD2. This CDR3 is built from 19 residues. The junction had 15 bases not matched to a gene; V was cut back by 0 bases and J by 0 bases. The germline CDR1 and CDR2 sequences are SGHRS and YFSETQ. For the CDR3, the DNA is TGCGCCAGCAGCTTGGCCGTGGGGGACTACTCAAAATCCTCCTACGAGCAGTACTTC. This gives the protein CASSLAVGDYSKSSYEQYF.

The chain recombines TRBV24-1 with TRBJ2-3; D gene uncertain. CDR3 length: 14 amino acids. Germline V gives CDR1 KGHDR, CDR2 SFDVKD. The V gene lost 1 base and the J gene lost 2 bases, with 6 bases spanning the gap. The CDR3: CATSDLGITDTQYF. CDR3 DNA sequence: TGTGCCACCAGTGATTTAGGAATCACAGATACGCAGTATTTT.

This clonotype was seen a few times. This chain's CDR3 is CSARSGLRTDTQYF. In nucleotides, the CDR3 is TGCAGTGCTAGAAGCGGGTTGCGCACAGATACGCAGTATTTT. The chain combines TRBV20-1 with TRBJ2-3; tentative D call: TRBD2 (6 bases). The CDR3 loop spans 14 amino acids. From germline, CDR1 is DFQATT and CDR2 SNEGSKA (reference sequence). The V gene lost 2 bases and the J gene lost 1 base, with 10 bases spanning the gap.

This chain connects TRBV7-3 to TRBJ2-1, with 10 bases identical to TRBD2. The CDR3 covers 15 residues. Germline-derived CDR1 and CDR2 are SGHTA and FQGTGA. V lost 5 bases, J lost 8 bases, and 9 bases stayed unmatched. This chain's CDR3 is CASSRGLASPDEQFF. The CDR3 bases are TGTGCCAGCAGCCGGGGACTAGCGAGCCCCGATGAGCAGTTCTTC.

This clonotype was recorded a few times. J is TRBJ1-4 and V is TRBV7-2; no reliable D call. The V and J ends lost 0 bases and 0 bases respectively, with 8 bases between them. The CDR3 is 16 amino acids. The germline V gene encodes CDR1 SGHTA and CDR2 FQGNSA. CDR3 coding DNA: TGTGCCAGCAGCTTAGCAGCCGGAACAACTAATGAAAAACTGTTTTTT. Its protein product is CASSLAAGTTNEKLFF.

The chain uses TRBV4-2 and TRBJ2-4; 7 bases fit TRBD2. This CDR3 has 16 amino acids. Germline V gene data show CDR1 as LGHNA and CDR2 as YNFKEQ. V trimming: 0 bases; J trimming: 2 bases; junction bases outside the gene matches: 4. CDR3 loop: CASSQDRRESKNIQYF. DNA of the CDR3: TGTGCCAGCAGCCAAGATCGGCGGGAGTCCAAAAACATTCAGTACTTC.

V is TRBV29-1 and J is TRBJ2-1; maybe TRBD2 (6 bases). V was pared by 7 bases and J by 9 bases, with 13 bases between. Germline CDR1 is SQVTM and CDR2 is ANQGSEA. CDR3 length equals 11 residues. For the CDR3, the DNA is TGCAGCGGGACTACTAGCCTTGAGCAGTTCTTC. Its translation: CSGTTSLEQFF.

This clonotype has just a few counts. Here the CDR3 reads CASRRTGNNEKLFF. The CDR3 nucleotides read TGTGCCAGCAGGAGGACTGGGAATAATGAAAAACTGTTTTTT. The genes are TRBV12-3 or TRBV12-4 and TRBJ1-4; D is undetermined. The CDR3 spans 14 residues. V was clipped by 6 bases and J by 4 bases, with 12 bases between them.

The CDR3 bases are TGTGCCAGCAGTGAAAGGCGGGAGCACGGCCAAGAGACCCAGTACTTC. Residues: CASSERREHGQETQYF. The chain couples TRBV2 to TRBJ2-5; 7 nucleotides match TRBD2. Trimming took 2 bases from V and 1 from J; bases not matched to a gene: 7. There are 16 residues in the CDR3. CDR1 and CDR2 (germline): SNHLY, FYNNEI.

This clonotype was picked up a small number of times. The V and J genes are TRBV12-3 or TRBV12-4 and TRBJ2-1; no definite D call. Trimming took 5 bases from V and 8 from J, leaving 7 bases between them. CDR3 length equals 11 residues. The CDR3, as DNA: TGTGCCAGCAGTCCCGAGGATGAGCAGTTCTTC. The encoded protein is CASSPEDEQFF.

This chain uses TRBV6-2 or TRBV6-3 with TRBJ1-1; D may be TRBD1 (5 bases). This CDR3 has 13 residues. Trimming removed 6 bases at V and 11 bases at J, with 19 bases between. The V gene's germline CDR1 is MNHEY and CDR2 SVGEGT. CDR3 residues: CASSKRDLQDAFF. The CDR3 DNA is TGTGCCAGCAGCAAAAGGGACCTCCAGGACGCTTTCTTT.

The chain couples TRBV3-1 to TRBJ2-1; D is unresolved. Per the germline V gene, CDR1 is LGHDT and CDR2 is YNNKEL (reference sequence). Trimming took off 1 base at V and 6 bases at J, with 10 bases between the two ends. The CDR3 is 14 amino acids. The CDR3 spells CASSQVHSFNEQFF. DNA of the CDR3: TGTGCCAGCAGCCAAGTGCACAGCTTCAATGAGCAGTTCTTC.

This clonotype was seen more than once but under ten times. This chain links TRBV14 with TRBJ2-5, with 7 bases that match TRBD1. Germline V gene data show CDR1 as SGHDN and CDR2 as FVKESK. The CDR3 is 11 residues long. V shed 5 bases and J 7 bases; nucleotides not matched to a gene: 1. CDR3 in DNA: TGTGCCAGCAGCAGACAGGGGACCCAGTACTTC. This translates into CASSRQGTQYF.

This clonotype appeared a few times. This chain connects TRBV6-5 to TRBJ2-1, with TRBD2 matching 8 bases. This CDR3 is built from 17 residues. Looked up from germline, CDR1 is MNHEY and CDR2 is SVGAGI. With V trimmed by 2 bases and J by 4 bases, 10 bases remained unmatched. The CDR3 DNA reads as TGTGCCAGCAGTTACCCTTCGGGTAGCGGGGAATACAATGAGCAGTTCTTC. Its translation is CASSYPSGSGEYNEQFF.

This clonotype was counted a few times. The genes are TRBV28 and TRBJ2-1; maybe TRBD2 (6 bases). The germline gives CDR1 MDHEN, CDR2 SYDVKM. V dropped 6 bases and J dropped 10 bases, with 13 bases sitting between them. This CDR3 has 12 residues. The CDR3 DNA is TGTGCCAGCAGGGGAGGAGCCCGAGAGCAGTTCTTC. Translating gives CASRGGAREQFF.

This clonotype was recorded at least ten times. The V gene is TRBV24-1, the J gene TRBJ2-5; the D is unclear. The germline V gene encodes CDR1 KGHDR and CDR2 SFDVKD. Trimming removed 4 bases at V and 4 bases at J, with 9 bases between. This CDR3 contains 13 residues. The CDR3 loop reads CATSDANLETQYF. The CDR3, as DNA: TGTGCCACCAGTGACGCCAACCTAGAGACCCAGTACTTC.

This clonotype turned up a few times. The chain links TRBV4-2 to TRBJ1-2, with D possibly being TRBD1 (6 bases). Trimming stripped 3 bases from V and 4 bases from J, with 15 bases between. The CDR3 length is 15 residues. CDR1 and CDR2 (germline): LGHNA, YNFKEQ. CDR3 amino acids: CASSQNPGQIYGYTF. The CDR3 DNA reads TGTGCCAGCAGCCAGAACCCGGGACAAATCTATGGCTACACCTTC.

This clonotype has more than one count but fewer than ten. The chain joins TRBV9 to TRBJ2-7; D may be TRBD1 or TRBD2 (5 bases each). This CDR3 is built from 15 residues. Germline loops: CDR1 SGDLS, CDR2 YYNGEE. With 2 bases removed from V and 2 bases from J, the gap between germline ends came to 14 bases. CDR3 sequence (DNA): TGTGCCAGCAGCGTTCGGGGCACCAATCCCTACGAGCAGTACTTC. The encoded protein is CASSVRGTNPYEQYF.

This chain uses TRBV12-3 or TRBV12-4 with TRBJ1-6, with 9 bases lining up with TRBD1. J was trimmed by 7 bases and V by 3 bases; bases with no gene match: 7. The CDR3 loop spans 16 amino acids. The CDR3 sequence is CASSFPGQGRNSPLHF. DNA for the CDR3: TGTGCCAGCAGTTTTCCGGGACAGGGCCGGAATTCACCCCTCCACTTT.

By its share, this clonotype is large. The V gene is TRBV20-1, the J gene TRBJ2-1, with TRBD2 matching over 13 bases. V lost 0 bases to trimming and J lost 4 bases; unmatched junction nucleotides: 9. Germline lookup yields CDR1 DFQATT and CDR2 SNEGSKA (reference sequence). The CDR3 runs to 18 residues. The CDR3 region is CSARDPRATSGRYNEQFF. Written as DNA, the CDR3 is TGCAGTGCTAGAGATCCCCGGGCGACTAGCGGGAGGTACAATGAGCAGTTCTTC.

There are a few counts of this clonotype. As DNA, the CDR3 is TGCGCCAGCAGCTTGGCTGGTGGCATTGAAGCTTTCTTT. It is translated as CASSLAGGIEAFF. This chain uses TRBV5-1 with TRBJ1-1; D gene unclear. V lost 0 bases, J lost 7 bases, and 10 bases lay in between. The CDR3 has 13 amino acids. CDR1 SGHRS and CDR2 YFSETQ come from the germline V gene. Together with reference TRBV5-1 and TRBJ1-1, the CDR3 gives the full variable domain: KAGVTQTPRYLIKTRGQQVTLSCSPISGHRSVSWYQQTPGQGLQFLFEYFSETQRNKGNFPGRFSGRQFSNSRSEMNVSTLELGDSALYLCASSLAGGIEAFFGQGTRLTVV.

This clonotype was found many times. The gene calls are TRBV6-5 and TRBJ2-7; 11 bases are shared with TRBD2. Trimming at V came to 4 bases and at J to 7 bases, leaving 9 bases not matched to a gene. CDR3 length: 15 amino acids. Germline CDR1 is MNHEY and CDR2 is SVGAGI. CDR3 sequence reads: CASSLTSGRMEEQYF. Here the CDR3 DNA reads TGTGCCAGCAGTTTAACTAGCGGGAGAATGGAGGAGCAGTACTTC.

The chain recombines TRBV7-2 with TRBJ2-1; TRBD2 matches 10 bases. The CDR3 runs 16 residues. V gave up 5 bases and J gave up 3 bases; unmatched junction bases: 7. Germline lookup yields CDR1 SGHTA and CDR2 FQGNSA. CDR3 sequence (DNA): TGTGCCAGCAGCCACCCAATAGCGGGAGGCTACAATGAGCAGTTCTTC. Translation gives CASSHPIAGGYNEQFF. Using reference TRBV7-2 and TRBJ2-1 for the parts outside the CDR3, the full variable domain is GAGVSQSPSNKVTEKGKDVELRCDPISGHTALYWYRQSLGQGLEFLIYFQGNSAPDKSGLPSDRFSAERTGGSVSTLTIQRTQQEDSAVYLCASSHPIAGGYNEQFFGPGTRLTVL.

This clonotype turned up a few times. The chain couples TRBV4-2 to TRBJ1-2, with no clear D. This CDR3 has 17 residues. The V gene's germline CDR1 is LGHNA and CDR2 YNFKEQ. V dropped 1 base and J dropped 3 bases, with 18 bases sitting between them. CDR3 in amino acids: CASSQVSGRGVDYGYTF. The CDR3 DNA reads TGTGCCAGCAGCCAAGTATCCGGGCGCGGAGTGGACTATGGCTACACCTTC.

Turning to this clonotype: A read error may account for a junction end that differs from germline. This chain uses TRBV4-1 with TRBJ2-1, with 8 bases fitting TRBD2. This CDR3 region has 18 residues. Germline V gene lookup returns CDR1 MGHRA and CDR2 YSYEKL. The DNA for the CDR3 is TGCGCCAGCAGCCAAGATAGGATAAGAGGGACTAGACCGAGGACGAGGTCATTC. It is translated as CASSQDRIRGTRPRTRSF.